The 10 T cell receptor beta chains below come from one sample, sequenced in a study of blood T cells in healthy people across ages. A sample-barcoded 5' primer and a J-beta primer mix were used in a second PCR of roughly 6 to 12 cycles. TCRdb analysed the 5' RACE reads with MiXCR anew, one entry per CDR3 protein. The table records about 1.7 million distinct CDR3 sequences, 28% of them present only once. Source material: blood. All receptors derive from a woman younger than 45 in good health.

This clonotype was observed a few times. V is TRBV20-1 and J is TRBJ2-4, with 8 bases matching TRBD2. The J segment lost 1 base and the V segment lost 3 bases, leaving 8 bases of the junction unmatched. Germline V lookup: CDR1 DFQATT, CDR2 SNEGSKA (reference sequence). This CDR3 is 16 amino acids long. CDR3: CSASDGGASAKNIQYF. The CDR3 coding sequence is TGCAGTGCTAGTGACGGGGGGGCTTCGGCCAAAAACATTCAGTACTTC.

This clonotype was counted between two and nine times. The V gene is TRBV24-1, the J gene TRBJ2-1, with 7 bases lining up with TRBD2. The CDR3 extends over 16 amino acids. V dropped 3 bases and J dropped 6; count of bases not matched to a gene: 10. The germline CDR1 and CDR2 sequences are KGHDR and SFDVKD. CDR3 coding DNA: TGTGCCACCAGTGATAGGGACGGGGGGAATCTCAATGAGCAGTTCTTC. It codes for CATSDRDGGNLNEQFF.

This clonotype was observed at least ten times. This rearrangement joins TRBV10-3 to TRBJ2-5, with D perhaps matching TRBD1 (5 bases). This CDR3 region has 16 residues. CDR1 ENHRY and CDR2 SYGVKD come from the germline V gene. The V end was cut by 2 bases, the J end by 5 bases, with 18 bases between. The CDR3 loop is CAISETGNRRQETQYF. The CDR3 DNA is TGTGCCATCAGTGAGACGGGCAATAGAAGACAGGAGACCCAGTACTTC.

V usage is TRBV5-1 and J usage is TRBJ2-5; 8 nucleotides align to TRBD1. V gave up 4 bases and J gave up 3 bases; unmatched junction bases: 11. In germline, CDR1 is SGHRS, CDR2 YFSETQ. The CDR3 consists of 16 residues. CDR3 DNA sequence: TGCGCCAGCAGCGGATCTTTACAGGGGGGTAAAGAGACCCAGTACTTC. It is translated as CASSGSLQGGKETQYF.

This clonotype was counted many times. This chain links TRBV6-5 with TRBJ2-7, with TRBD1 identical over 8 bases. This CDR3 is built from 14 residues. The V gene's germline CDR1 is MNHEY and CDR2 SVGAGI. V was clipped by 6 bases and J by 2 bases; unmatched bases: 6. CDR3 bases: TGTGCCAGCAGCCGCGCGGGACAGGCCTACGAGCAGTACTTC. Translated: CASSRAGQAYEQYF.

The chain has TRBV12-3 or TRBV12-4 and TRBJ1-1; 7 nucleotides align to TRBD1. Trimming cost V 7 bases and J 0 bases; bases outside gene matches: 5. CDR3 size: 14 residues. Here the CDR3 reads CASTYRGLNTEAFF. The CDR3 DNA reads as TGTGCCAGCACCTACAGGGGTTTGAACACTGAAGCTTTCTTT.

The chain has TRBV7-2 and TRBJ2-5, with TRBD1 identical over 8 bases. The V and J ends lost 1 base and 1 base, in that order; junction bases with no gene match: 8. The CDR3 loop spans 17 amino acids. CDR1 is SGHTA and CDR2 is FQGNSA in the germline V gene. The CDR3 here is CASSLVGTGRVQETQYF. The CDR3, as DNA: TGTGCCAGCAGCTTAGTGGGGACAGGTAGGGTCCAAGAGACCCAGTACTTC. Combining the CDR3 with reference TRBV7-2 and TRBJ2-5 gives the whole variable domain GAGVSQSPSNKVTEKGKDVELRCDPISGHTALYWYRQSLGQGLEFLIYFQGNSAPDKSGLPSDRFSAERTGGSVSTLTIQRTQQEDSAVYLCASSLVGTGRVQETQYFGPGTRLLVL.

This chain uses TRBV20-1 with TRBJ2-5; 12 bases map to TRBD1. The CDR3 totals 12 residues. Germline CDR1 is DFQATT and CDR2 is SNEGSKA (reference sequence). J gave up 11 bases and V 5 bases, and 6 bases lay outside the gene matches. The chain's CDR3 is CSARDRGRWQYF. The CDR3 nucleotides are TGCAGTGCTCGGGACAGGGGGCGGTGGCAGTACTTC.

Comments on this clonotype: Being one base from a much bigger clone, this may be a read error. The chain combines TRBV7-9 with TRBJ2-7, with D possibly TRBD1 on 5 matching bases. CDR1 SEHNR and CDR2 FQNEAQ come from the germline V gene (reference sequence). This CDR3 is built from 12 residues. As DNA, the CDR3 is TGTTCCAGCAGCCCAGGGATAGACGAGCAGTACTTC. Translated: CSSSPGIDEQYF.

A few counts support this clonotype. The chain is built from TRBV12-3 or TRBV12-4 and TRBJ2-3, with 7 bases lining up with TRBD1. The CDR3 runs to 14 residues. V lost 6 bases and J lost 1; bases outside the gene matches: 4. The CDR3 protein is CASRITGGTDTQYF. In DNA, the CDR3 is TGTGCCAGCAGAATCACAGGGGGCACAGATACGCAGTATTTT.